The rows below give T cell receptor beta chains drawn from one sample of a study of spatial heterogeneity in lung cancer. TCRdb reanalysed the 5' RACE reads using MiXCR and keeps one entry per CDR3 protein. The table has around 100,000 distinct CDR3 sequences, 11% seen once; the top ten hold more than 20%. Sequencing used PBMCs, obtained at follow-up. The source is a female donor with early-stage non-small cell lung cancer. Each CDR3 is given with its conserved first and last residue. The D gene is left open where the match is weak. The size field is filled for only some rows; it gives once, few, many or a size class.

>few|TRBD2|TRBJ2-2|TRBV7-9
TGTGCCAGCAGCTTAGGGGGACTAGGTGGAGCGGAGCTGTTTTTT
CASSLGGLGGAELFF
>many|TRBD1|TRBJ2-1|TRBV3-1
TGTGCCAGCAGCCCGCAGACAGGGTCCTTCAATGAGCAGTTCTTC
CASSPQTGSFNEQFF
>many|-|TRBJ2-3|TRBV30
TGTGCCTGGGGTGCGATGGTGAGGACTGCTGGCGGCACAGATACGCAGTATTTT
CAWGAMVRTAGGTDTQYF
>many|-|TRBJ1-5|TRBV30
TGTGCCTGGAGTCCCGGGACAAATCAGCCCCAGCATTTT
CAWSPGTNQPQHF
>-|-|TRBJ2-1|TRBV19
TGTGCCAGTAGTATACGAAGAAATTACCTTCAAAATTACTTGAATGAGCAGTTCTTC
CASSIRRNYLQNYLNEQFF
>-|-|TRBJ2-2|TRBV7-2
TGTGCCAGCAGCCCAGACTACTCTCGGGCCGGGGAGCTGTTTTTT
CASSPDYSRAGELFF
>-|-|TRBJ1-3|TRBV30
TGTGCCTGGAGTGCAGGGATTGGAGACACCATATATTTT
CAWSAGIGDTIYF
>-|TRBD2|TRBJ2-3|TRBV27
TGTGCCAGCAGTCTACTAGCGGGGAACACAGATACGCAGTATTTT
CASSLLAGNTDTQYF
>-|-|TRBJ1-5|TRBV19
TGTGCCAGTAGTATAGTGATGGATAGCAATCAGCCCCAGCATTTT
CASSIVMDSNQPQHF
>-|-|TRBJ1-2|TRBV7-2
TGTGCCAGCAGCTGGGGGACCTATGGCTACACCTTC
CASSWGTYGYTF
>few|TRBD2|TRBJ2-2|TRBV11-2
TGTGCCAGCAGCTTATTTGCGACTAGCGGGATAGCCGGGGAGCTGTTTTTT
CASSLFATSGIAGELFF
>few|-|TRBJ2-1|TRBV9
TGTGCCAGCAGCGTAGAAGTGGGAATTGAGCAGTTCTTC
CASSVEVGIEQFF
>-|-|TRBJ2-7|TRBV7-9
TGTGCCAGCAGTCATGAGCGAGGTCGAGCCTACGAGCAGTACTTC
CASSHERGRAYEQYF
>many|-|TRBJ2-3|TRBV4-1
TGCGCCAGCAGCATCCGGGACGAGAGCACAGATACGCAGTATTTT
CASSIRDESTDTQYF
>few|-|TRBJ1-2|TRBV20-1
TGCAGTGCTAGATCCCTATGGGAAAACTATGGCTACACCTTC
CSARSLWENYGYTF
>few|TRBD1|TRBJ2-3|TRBV5-1
TGCGCCAGCAGCCGGGGACAGGGGAGCTTCACAGATACGCAGTATTTT
CASSRGQGSFTDTQYF
>few|-|TRBJ1-2|TRBV7-9
TGTGCCAGCAGTTTCGGCAACTATGGCTACACCTTC
CASSFGNYGYTF
>few|-|TRBJ2-5|TRBV28
TGTGCCAGCAGTTTTAGCGGCGAGGGGCACCAAGAGACCCAGTACTTC
CASSFSGEGHQETQYF
>-|-|TRBJ2-1|TRBV7-2
TGTGCCAGCAGCACCCAGGGGTCTAGCTCCTACAATGAGCAGTTCTTC
CASSTQGSSSYNEQFF
>many|TRBD2|TRBJ2-3|TRBV28
TGTGCCAGCAGGTTAGGGTCCCTAGCGGGGGACACAGATACGCAGTATTTT
CASRLGSLAGDTDTQYF
>-|-|TRBJ2-7|TRBV28
TGTGCCAGCACTAAACTAGGGTCCTACTACGAGCAGTACTTC
CASTKLGSYYEQYF
>few|-|TRBJ2-6|TRBV3-1
TGTGCCAGCAGCCAAGTTGCCGGGGCTGGGGCCAACGTCCTGACTTTC
CASSQVAGAGANVLTF
>once|-|TRBJ2-1|TRBV7-9
TGTACCAGCAGCACAGAGCTCAATGAGCAGTTCTTC
CTSSTELNEQFF
>few|TRBD1|TRBJ1-2|TRBV28
TGTGCCAGCAGTTCTATGACAGGGTATCGTGGCTACACCTTC
CASSSMTGYRGYTF